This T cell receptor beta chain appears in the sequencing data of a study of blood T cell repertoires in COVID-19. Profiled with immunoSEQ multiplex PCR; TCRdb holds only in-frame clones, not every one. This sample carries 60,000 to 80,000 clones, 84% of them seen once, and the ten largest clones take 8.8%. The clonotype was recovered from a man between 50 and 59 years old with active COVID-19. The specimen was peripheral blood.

The DNA of the CDR3 is TGTGCCAGCTCACCTCAGGCGAACTATGGCTACACCTTC. It is translated as CASSPQANYGYTF. V usage is TRBV18 and J usage is TRBJ1-2; D is ambiguous. The V end was cut by 3 bases, the J end by 2 bases, with 7 bases between. CDR3 size: 13 residues. Germline V lookup: CDR1 KGHSH, CDR2 LQKENI.